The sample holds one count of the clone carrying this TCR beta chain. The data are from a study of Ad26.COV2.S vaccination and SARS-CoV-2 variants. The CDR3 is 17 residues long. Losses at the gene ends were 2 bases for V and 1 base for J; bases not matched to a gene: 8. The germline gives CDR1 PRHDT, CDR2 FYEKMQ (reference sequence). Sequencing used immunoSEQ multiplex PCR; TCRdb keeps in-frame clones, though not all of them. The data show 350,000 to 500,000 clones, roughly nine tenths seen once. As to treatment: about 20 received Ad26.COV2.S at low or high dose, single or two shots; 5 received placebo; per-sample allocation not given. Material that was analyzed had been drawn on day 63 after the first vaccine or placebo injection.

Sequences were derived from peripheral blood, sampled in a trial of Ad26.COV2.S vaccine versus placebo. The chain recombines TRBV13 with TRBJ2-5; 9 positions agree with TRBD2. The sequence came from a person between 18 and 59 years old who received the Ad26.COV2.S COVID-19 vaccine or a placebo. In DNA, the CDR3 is TGTGCCAGCAGCTTATTTGGGTTAGCGGGGGCCCAAGAGACCCAGTACTTC. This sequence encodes CASSLFGLAGAQETQYF. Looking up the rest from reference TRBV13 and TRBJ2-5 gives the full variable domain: AAGVIQSPRHLIKEKRETATLKCYPIPRHDTVYWYQQGPGQDPQFLISFYEKMQSDKGSIPDRFSAQQFSDYHSELNMSSLELGDSALYFCASSLFGLAGAQETQYFGPGTRLLVL.